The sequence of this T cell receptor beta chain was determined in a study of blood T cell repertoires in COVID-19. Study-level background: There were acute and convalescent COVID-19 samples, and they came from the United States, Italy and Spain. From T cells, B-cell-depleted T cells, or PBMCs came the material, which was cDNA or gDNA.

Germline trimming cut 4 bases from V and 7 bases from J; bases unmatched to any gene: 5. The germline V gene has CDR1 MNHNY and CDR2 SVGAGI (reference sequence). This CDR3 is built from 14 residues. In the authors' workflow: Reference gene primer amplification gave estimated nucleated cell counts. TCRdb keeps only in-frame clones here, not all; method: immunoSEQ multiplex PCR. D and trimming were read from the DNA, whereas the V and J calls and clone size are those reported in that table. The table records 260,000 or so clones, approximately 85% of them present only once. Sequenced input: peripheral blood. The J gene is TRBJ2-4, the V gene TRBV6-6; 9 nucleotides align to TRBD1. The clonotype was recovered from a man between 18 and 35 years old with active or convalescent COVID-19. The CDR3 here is CASSLGQGSNIQYF. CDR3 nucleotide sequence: TGTGCCAGCAGTTTAGGACAGGGGTCCAACATTCAGTACTTC.